This T cell receptor (beta chain) was retrieved from a study of regulatory T cells in long-lasting Graves disease. This sample's time point: newly diagnosed GD, antithyroid drugs for less than 3 months. The authors made the TCR library using RNA they extracted from PBMCs. Library construction for TCR beta used iRepertoire HTBI primers and Arm-PCR of CDR3 regions. TCRdb re-called the multiplex PCR reads with MiXCR, one entry per CDR3 protein. The sample yields some 500,000 distinct CDR3 sequences, about 13% seen once. Germline V lookup: CDR1 SGHNT, CDR2 YYREEE (reference sequence). Trimming took 0 bases from V and 2 from J, leaving 12 bases between them. CDR3 length equals 15 residues. These sequences were also reported in another study, on T cells in Graves' hyperthyroidism and ophthalmopathy. That report notes: Each diagnosis drew on symptoms, thyroxine, TRAb, thyroid ultrasound and orbital computed tomography findings. Most clonotypes that expanded in the thyroid above 0.001 also showed up in blood.

This rearrangement joins TRBV5-4 to TRBJ2-7; TRBD2 might be the D (5 bases). The sample in question was peripheral blood mononuclear cells (PBMCs), obtained at new diagnosis, from a patient treated with antithyroid drugs. The origin of this receptor is a man in his thirties or forties with Graves disease. The CDR3, as DNA: TGTGCCAGCAGCTTGGAACCTAGCCGAACCTACGAGCAGTACTTC. Protein product: CASSLEPSRTYEQYF.